Listed below are T cell receptor beta chains from one sample, sequenced in a study of T cell changes during pregnancy in multiple sclerosis. TCRdb's table, derived via immunoSEQ multiplex PCR, lists solely in-frame clones and lacks some. The data contain approximately 70,000 clones, approximately 90% of them seen just once; the ten biggest clones take up under 2%. The source was peripheral blood, collected in the first trimester of pregnancy. The receptors here all came from a female donor in good health, enrolled as a control in a pregnancy study. Both conserved end residues are part of each CDR3. Each record gives: clone size, D gene, V gene, J gene, CDR3 protein, CDR3 DNA. A D gene is named only where the DNA matches it firmly. Expanded clones get a size class; other rows say once, few or many, or leave the size out.

clone_size: .; d_call: .; v_call: TRBV5-6; j_call: TRBJ1-5; cdr3_aa: CASSPHWWTKGSQPQHF; cdr3_nt: TGTGCCAGCAGCCCCCACTGGTGGACAAAGGGTTCGCAGCCCCAGCATTTT
clone_size: .; d_call: .; v_call: TRBV19; j_call: TRBJ1-5; cdr3_aa: CASTSRQIGNQPQHF; cdr3_nt: TGTGCCAGTACCTCCCGACAGATAGGCAATCAGCCCCAGCATTTT
clone_size: .; d_call: .; v_call: TRBV5-1; j_call: TRBJ1-1; cdr3_aa: CASSPGGVVNTEAFF; cdr3_nt: TGCGCCAGCAGCCCGGGGGGGGTAGTGAACACTGAAGCTTTCTTT
clone_size: .; d_call: TRBD1; v_call: TRBV5-1; j_call: TRBJ1-6; cdr3_aa: CASRQGASSPLHF; cdr3_nt: TGCGCCAGCCGACAGGGGGCTAGTTCACCCCTCCACTTT
clone_size: .; d_call: TRBD2; v_call: TRBV7-2; j_call: TRBJ2-7; cdr3_aa: CASSLGGGTVAYEQYF; cdr3_nt: TGTGCCAGCAGCTTAGGGGGGGGGACTGTAGCCTACGAGCAGTACTTC
clone_size: .; d_call: .; v_call: TRBV4-1; j_call: TRBJ2-7; cdr3_aa: CASSQENLAGGSYEQYF; cdr3_nt: TGCGCCAGCAGCCAAGAAAATCTCGCGGGCGGGTCCTACGAGCAGTACTTC
clone_size: once; d_call: TRBD2; v_call: TRBV6-5; j_call: TRBJ2-1; cdr3_aa: CATRTSERNEQFF; cdr3_nt: TGTGCCACACGGACTAGCGAGAGGAATGAGCAGTTCTTC
clone_size: .; d_call: .; v_call: TRBV2; j_call: TRBJ2-3; cdr3_aa: CASSNQRRVTDTQYF; cdr3_nt: TGTGCCAGCAGTAACCAGCGACGAGTCACAGATACGCAGTATTTT
clone_size: .; d_call: .; v_call: TRBV9; j_call: TRBJ2-3; cdr3_aa: CASSVEPLGGASTDTQYF; cdr3_nt: TGTGCCAGCAGCGTAGAGCCCCTTGGCGGAGCTAGCACAGATACGCAGTATTTT
clone_size: .; d_call: .; v_call: TRBV7-8; j_call: TRBJ1-4; cdr3_aa: CASSEGGRTNEKLFF; cdr3_nt: TGTGCCAGCAGCGAGGGAGGCAGAACTAATGAAAAACTGTTTTTT
clone_size: .; d_call: .; v_call: TRBV11-2; j_call: TRBJ2-7; cdr3_aa: CASSLTGNRDREQYF; cdr3_nt: TGTGCCAGCAGCTTAACCGGGAACAGGGATCGGGAGCAGTACTTC